Each of the 8 T cell receptor beta chains below was sequenced from the same sample in a study of blood T cell repertoires in COVID-19. Using immunoSEQ multiplex PCR, the repertoire was profiled, and TCRdb retains in-frame clones only, with some absent. The table has about 220,000 clones, approximately 80% seen once; the top ten hold 13%. The sequencing input was peripheral blood. The receptors here all came from a human donor in a cohort sampled during active COVID-19.

The rearrangement joins TRBV11-1 to TRBJ1-2; no reliable D call. V lost 4 bases and J lost 9, with 18 bases in between. The germline gives CDR1 SGHAT, CDR2 FQDESV (reference sequence). The CDR3 loop spans 14 amino acids. The CDR3 region is CASSSREGQPSYTF. The CDR3 coding sequence is TGTGCCAGCAGCTCCCGGGAAGGGCAACCGAGCTACACCTTC.

This clone was seen a few times. The genes are TRBV6-5 and TRBJ1-5, with D possibly matching TRBD1 (6 bases). V was clipped by 5 bases and J by 7 bases, with 12 bases between them. Germline CDR1 and CDR2: MNHEY and SVGAGI. The length of the CDR3 is 13 residues. DNA for the CDR3: TGTGCCAGCAGTACGACAGGTGTCCAGCCCCAGCATTTT. Translation: CASSTTGVQPQHF.

The chain joins TRBV6-2 or TRBV6-3 to TRBJ1-6, with unresolved D. V gave up 3 bases and J gave up 10 bases, with 16 bases separating them. Germline CDR1 MNHEY, CDR2 SVGEGT. There are 15 residues in the CDR3. The chain's CDR3 is CASSYSTVGDSPLHF. The CDR3 nucleotides are TGTGCCAGCAGTTATTCGACGGTAGGAGACTCACCCCTCCACTTT.

Only one count was recorded for this clone. The chain has TRBV19 and TRBJ1-1; 7 bases are a match to TRBD1. Germline values: CDR1 LNHDA, CDR2 SQIVND (reference sequence). The CDR3 consists of 15 residues. V shed 5 bases and J 5 bases; nucleotides not matched to a gene: 11. This CDR3 reads CASSGFDREGTEAFF. The CDR3 bases are TGTGCCAGTAGTGGTTTTGACAGGGAAGGAACTGAAGCTTTCTTT.

This chain joins TRBV6-4 and TRBJ1-2; 11 nucleotides align to TRBD1. Germline-derived CDR1 and CDR2 are MRHNA and SNTAGT. Unmatched junction bases numbered 9, after V lost 8 bases and J lost 7 bases. This CDR3 is 14 amino acids long. The DNA for the CDR3 is TGTGCCAGCGGGGAAGGGGACAGGGGGTTTGGCTACACCTTC. Protein: CASGEGDRGFGYTF.

This chain joins TRBV5-1 and TRBJ2-7; 7 nucleotides agree with TRBD1. Germline V gene sequence: CDR1 SGHRS, CDR2 YFSETQ. The trim removed 8 bases at V and 0 bases at J, leaving 2 bases unmatched. The CDR3 is 12 amino acids. The CDR3 region has the DNA TGCGCCAGTGGACAGGACTCCTACGAGCAGTACTTC. Protein product: CASGQDSYEQYF.

The V and J genes are TRBV6-6 and TRBJ1-6; D remains ambiguous. The germline gives CDR1 MNHNY, CDR2 SVGAGI (reference sequence). CDR3 size: 14 residues. V shed 2 bases and J shed 9 bases, with 11 bases lying between them. The CDR3 sequence: CASSYNRGGSPLHF. The CDR3 bases are TGTGCCAGCAGTTACAACCGGGGAGGTTCACCCCTCCACTTT.

The rearrangement uses TRBV7-3 and TRBJ2-7; unclear D gene. This CDR3 region has 13 residues. Germline V gene lookup returns CDR1 SGHTA and CDR2 FQGTGA. Deletions cut 1 base from V and 3 bases from J, with 7 bases between. CDR3 in amino acids: CASSLSLDYEQYF. In DNA, the CDR3 is TGTGCCAGCAGCTTAAGCTTAGACTACGAGCAGTACTTC.